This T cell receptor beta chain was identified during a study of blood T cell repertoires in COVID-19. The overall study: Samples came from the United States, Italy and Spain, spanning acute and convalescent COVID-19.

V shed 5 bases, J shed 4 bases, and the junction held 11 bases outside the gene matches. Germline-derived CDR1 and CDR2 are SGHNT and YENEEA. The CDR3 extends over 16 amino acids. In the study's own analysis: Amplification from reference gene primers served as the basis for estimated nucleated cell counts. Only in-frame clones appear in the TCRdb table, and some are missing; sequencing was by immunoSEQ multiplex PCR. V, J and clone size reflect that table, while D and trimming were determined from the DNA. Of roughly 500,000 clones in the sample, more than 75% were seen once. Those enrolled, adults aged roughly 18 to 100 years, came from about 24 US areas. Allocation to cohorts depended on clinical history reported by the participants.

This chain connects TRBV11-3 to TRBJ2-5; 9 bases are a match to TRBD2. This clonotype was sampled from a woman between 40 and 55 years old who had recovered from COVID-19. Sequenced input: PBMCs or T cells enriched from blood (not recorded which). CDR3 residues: CASSRQGAGGAETQYF. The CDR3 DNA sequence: TGTGCCAGCAGCCGCCAGGGAGCGGGAGGTGCAGAGACCCAGTACTTC.